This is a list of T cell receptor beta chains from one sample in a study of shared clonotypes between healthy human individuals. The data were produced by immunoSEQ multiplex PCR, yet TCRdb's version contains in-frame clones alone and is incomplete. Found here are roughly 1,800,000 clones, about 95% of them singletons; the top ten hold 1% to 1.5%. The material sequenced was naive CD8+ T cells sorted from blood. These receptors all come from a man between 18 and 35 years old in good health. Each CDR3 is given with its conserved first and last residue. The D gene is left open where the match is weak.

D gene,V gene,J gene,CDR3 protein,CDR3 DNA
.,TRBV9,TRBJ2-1,CASSVREHEQFF,TGTGCCAGCAGCGTGAGGGAACATGAGCAGTTCTTC
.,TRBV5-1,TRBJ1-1,CASSLQPGPGLRGAFF,TGCGCCAGCAGCCTTCAACCGGGCCCCGGCCTTAGAGGAGCTTTCTTT
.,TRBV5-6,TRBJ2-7,CASSPGETYEQYF,TGTGCCAGCAGCCCTGGGGAGACCTACGAGCAGTACTTC
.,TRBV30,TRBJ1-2,CAWSAREGPYGYTF,TGTGCCTGGAGTGCAAGGGAGGGCCCCTATGGCTACACCTTC
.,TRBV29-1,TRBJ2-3,CSVEDWQGTLDTQYF,TGCAGCGTTGAAGATTGGCAGGGGACGTTAGATACGCAGTATTTT
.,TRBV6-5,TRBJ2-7,CASSYGESYEQYF,TGTGCCAGCAGTTACGGGGAATCCTACGAGCAGTACTTC
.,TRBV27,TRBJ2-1,CASSLAGFSYNEQFF,TGTGCCAGCAGTTTGGCGGGGTTCTCCTACAATGAGCAGTTCTTC
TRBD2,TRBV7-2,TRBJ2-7,CASSPLAGGPYEQYF,TGTGCCAGCAGCCCACTAGCGGGAGGACCCTACGAGCAGTACTTC
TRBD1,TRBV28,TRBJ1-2,CASTLETGGYDYTF,TGTGCCAGCACCCTAGAGACAGGGGGTTATGACTACACCTTC
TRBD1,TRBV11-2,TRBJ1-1,CASSLLRQGEAFF,TGTGCCAGCAGCTTACTTAGACAGGGTGAAGCTTTCTTT
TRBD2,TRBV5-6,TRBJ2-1,CASSLPGLVVEQFF,TGTGCCAGCAGCCTTCCGGGACTAGTAGTTGAGCAGTTCTTC
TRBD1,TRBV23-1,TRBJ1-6,CASSPYSPGQGSRSPLHF,TGCGCCAGCAGTCCCTACTCCCCTGGACAGGGCTCGCGTTCACCCCTCCACTTT
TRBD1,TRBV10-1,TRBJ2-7,CASSELGQGAEEQYF,TGCGCCAGCAGTGAGTTAGGGCAGGGGGCTGAAGAGCAGTACTTC
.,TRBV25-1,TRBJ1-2,CASEQNNYGYTF,TGTGCCAGCGAACAGAATAACTATGGCTACACCTTC